The 9 T cell receptor beta chains given below trace back to one sample, sequenced in a study of blood T cell repertoires in COVID-19. The assay was immunoSEQ multiplex PCR, and TCRdb's table has in-frame clones only and misses some. Of a few hundred thousand clones detected, around 84% appear once; the ten largest clones hold approximately 4%. The sample consisted of PBMCs or T cells enriched from blood (not recorded which). The receptors come from a man in his thirties or forties with acute COVID-19.

As regards this clone: Germline and junction disagree at one end, which may indicate a read error. This chain links TRBV5-1 with TRBJ2-3; the D is unclear. This CDR3 has 17 residues. Germline CDR1 SGHRS, CDR2 YFSETQ. CDR3 coding DNA: TGTGCCAGCAGCCCGGCTCAGGTGTCTGAAGGTTCAGATACGCAGTATTTT. Protein sequence: CASSPAQVSEGSDTQYF.

Note on this clone: One junction end does not reproduce the germline sequence, and a read error may be involved. V gene TRBV19 combines with J gene TRBJ2-1, with 9 nucleotides matching TRBD2. The CDR3 length is 14 residues. Germline V lookup: CDR1 LNHDA, CDR2 SQIVND (reference sequence). CDR3 sequence reads: CASTVGLARDEQFF. The CDR3 nucleotides are TGTGCGAGTACCGTGGGACTAGCTAGGGATGAGCAGTTCTTC.

This clone has only one observation. V usage is TRBV14 and J usage is TRBJ1-5; D is undetermined. Trimming removed 0 bases from V and 7 bases from J, with 7 bases in between. The CDR3 length is 13 residues. Germline CDR1 SGHDN, CDR2 FVKESK. The CDR3 loop is CASSQDLRQPQHF. CDR3 DNA sequence: TGTGCCAGCAGCCAAGATCTGCGACAGCCCCAGCATTTT.

This chain connects TRBV4-1 to TRBJ1-1; 9 nucleotides line up with TRBD1. The CDR3 has 17 amino acids. The ends lost 0 bases at V and 1 base at J; junction bases unmatched: 6. Germline CDR1 and CDR2: MGHRA and YSYEKL. The CDR3 nucleotides read TGCGCCAGCAGCCAAGAAAGGACAGGGGTGGCGAACACTGAAGCTTTCTTT. Its translation is CASSQERTGVANTEAFF.

The chain employs TRBV19 and TRBJ1-1; D is unclear. V dropped 0 bases and J dropped 5 bases, with 16 bases sitting between them. Germline V gene sequence: CDR1 LNHDA, CDR2 SQIVND (reference sequence). The CDR3 contains 16 residues. The CDR3 reads CASSIDSFGVRTEAFF. DNA for the CDR3: TGTGCCAGTAGTATAGACTCCTTCGGGGTCAGAACTGAAGCTTTCTTT.

J is TRBJ2-1 and V is TRBV14, with D perhaps TRBD2 (6 bases). This CDR3 region has 14 residues. Deletions cut 4 bases from V and 10 bases from J, with 17 bases between. Germline V gene lookup returns CDR1 SGHDN and CDR2 FVKESK. CDR3 coding DNA: TGTGCCAGCAGCCGAGCAGAGACTAGATGGGAGCAGTTCTTC. Its protein is CASSRAETRWEQFF.

The rearrangement joins TRBV28 to TRBJ2-1; D possibly corresponds to TRBD1 (6 bases). This CDR3 comprises 13 residues. The V gene's germline CDR1 is MDHEN and CDR2 SYDVKM. The V end was cut by 6 bases, the J end by 4 bases, with 10 bases between. CDR3 DNA: TGTGCCAGCAGGGGGACAACGTACAATGAGCAGTTCTTC. Protein: CASRGTTYNEQFF.

This clone was counted a single time. The rearrangement joins TRBV13 to TRBJ1-2, with D possibly TRBD1 on 5 matching bases. This CDR3 is built from 14 residues. The V and J ends lost 5 bases and 4 bases respectively, with 14 bases between them. Germline assignment: CDR1 PRHDT and CDR2 FYEKMQ (reference sequence). Written as DNA, the CDR3 is TGTGCCAGCAGCCCCTGGCAGGGAGGCTATGGCTACACCTTC. It translates to CASSPWQGGYGYTF. The whole variable domain, remainder taken from reference TRBV13 and TRBJ1-2, is AAGVIQSPRHLIKEKRETATLKCYPIPRHDTVYWYQQGPGQDPQFLISFYEKMQSDKGSIPDRFSAQQFSDYHSELNMSSLELGDSALYFCASSPWQGGYGYTFGSGTRLTVV.

The chain recombines TRBV29-1 with TRBJ2-2, with 10 positions matching TRBD2. Losses at the gene ends were 2 bases for V and 7 bases for J; bases not matched to a gene: 7. The CDR3 is made up of 15 amino acids. Germline-derived CDR1 and CDR2 are SQVTM and ANQGSEA. The CDR3 nucleotides read TGCAGCGTTGAACAAAGCGGGAGGGCCCACGGGGAGCTGTTTTTT. Amino acid sequence: CSVEQSGRAHGELFF.